This passage covers 10 T cell receptor beta chains from one sample sequenced in a study of blood T cell repertoires in COVID-19. Method: immunoSEQ multiplex PCR; TCRdb's copy keeps in-frame clones and lacks some. The profile shows roughly 150,000 clones, more than 75% of them singletons. Sequences were obtained from peripheral blood. All receptors derive from a woman of 80 years or more with acute or convalescent COVID-19.

V usage is TRBV5-1 and J usage is TRBJ2-3; a possible D gene is TRBD2 (6 bases). Trimming pared 0 bases from V and 5 bases from J, leaving 10 bases between. Germline assignment: CDR1 SGHRS and CDR2 YFSETQ. CDR3 size: 14 residues. The CDR3 is CASSLVTGEDTQYF. CDR3 in DNA: TGCGCCAGCAGCTTGGTTACGGGGGAAGATACGCAGTATTTT.

This clone was found once. J is TRBJ2-7 and V is TRBV3-1 (or the pseudogene TRBV3-2); unclear D gene. V was clipped by 4 bases and J by 5 bases, with 9 bases between them. The germline CDR1 and CDR2 sequences are LGHDT and YNNKEL (reference sequence). There are 12 residues in the CDR3. As DNA, the CDR3 is TGTGCCAGCAGCCCCCGTGTCCACGAGCAGTACTTC. Translated, it gives CASSPRVHEQYF.

The V call is TRBV29-1, the J call TRBJ2-7; 7 nucleotides line up with TRBD1. Germline V gives CDR1 SQVTM, CDR2 ANQGSEA. The V gene end was trimmed by 3 bases and the J gene end by 8 bases; junction bases not matched to a gene: 7. The CDR3 is made up of 12 amino acids. CDR3 loop: CSVDSGTDKQYF. CDR3 nucleotides: TGCAGCGTTGACTCCGGGACAGACAAGCAGTACTTC.

The V and J genes are TRBV28 and TRBJ1-1, with D possibly matching TRBD1 (5 bases). V lost 3 bases and J lost 1, with 6 bases in between. CDR1 is MDHEN and CDR2 is SYDVKM in the germline V gene. The CDR3 has 13 residues. The DNA of the CDR3 is TGTGCCAGCAGTTTCGACAGGAACACTGAAGCTTTCTTT. Translated: CASSFDRNTEAFF.

The rearrangement joins TRBV10-2 to TRBJ2-7; tentatively, D is TRBD2 (5 bases). Between the trimmed V and J ends, which lost 4 bases and 3 bases, there was a span of 10 bases. Germline V lookup: CDR1 WSHSY, CDR2 SAAADI. This CDR3 is 13 amino acids long. The CDR3, as DNA: TGCGCCAGCAGTGTGGGAGAGAACTACGAGCAGTACTTC. Amino acids: CASSVGENYEQYF.

The chain carries TRBV7-9 and TRBJ1-2; D is perhaps TRBD1 (5 bases). Between the trimmed V and J ends, which lost 4 bases and 6 bases, there was a span of 15 bases. CDR1 is SEHNR and CDR2 is FQNEAQ in the germline V gene (reference sequence). CDR3 length equals 14 residues. The CDR3 DNA is TGTGCCAGCAGCTCCGAATCAGGGTTTAATGGCTACACCTTC. Protein product: CASSSESGFNGYTF.

The chain combines TRBV5-4 with TRBJ2-1; 11 nucleotides line up with TRBD2. Germline CDR1 is SGHNT and CDR2 is YYREEE (reference sequence). The CDR3 runs to 17 residues. The V and J ends lost 0 bases and 6 bases, in that order; junction bases with no gene match: 8. DNA for the CDR3: TGTGCCAGCAGCTTGGAGGGACTAGCGGAATCTACCAATGAGCAGTTCTTC. Amino acid sequence: CASSLEGLAESTNEQFF.

This sequence joins TRBV4-1 and TRBJ2-1, with D possibly matching TRBD1 (7 bases). CDR3 length equals 17 residues. The germline V and J ends were trimmed by 2 bases and 4 bases, with 18 bases remaining between them. The germline V gene has CDR1 MGHRA and CDR2 YSYEKL. The CDR3 bases are TGCGCCAGCAGCCAACAGAGGTCCAGGGGGGCTTACAATGAGCAGTTCTTC. This translates into CASSQQRSRGAYNEQFF.

The chain joins TRBV28 to TRBJ2-1; 7 nucleotides align to TRBD1. V lost 0 bases and J lost 4; bases outside the gene matches: 6. CDR1 and CDR2 from the germline V gene are MDHEN and SYDVKM. The CDR3 has 16 amino acids. CDR3 nucleotide sequence: TGTGCCAGCAGTTTATGGGGGACAGATCCATACAATGAGCAGTTCTTC. It yields the protein CASSLWGTDPYNEQFF.

The chain employs TRBV7-8 and TRBJ2-1; TRBD1 might be the D (5 bases). Germline assignment: CDR1 SGHVS and CDR2 FQNEAQ. The germline V and J ends were trimmed by 4 bases and 8 bases, with 12 bases remaining between them. This CDR3 region has 13 residues. CDR3 sequence reads: CASSSHQGYEQFF. The CDR3 coding sequence is TGTGCCAGCAGCTCCCACCAGGGCTATGAGCAGTTCTTC.